The clone carrying this TCR beta chain occurred a few times. What it binds is unknown. Germline assignment: CDR1 MNHEY and CDR2 SVGAGI. This CDR3 has 14 amino acids. The V end lost 4 bases, the J end lost 4 bases, and 13 bases lay between the germline ends. This sample stems from a study of blood T cells in healthy people across ages. Each sample used at least 6 million PBMCs. Alongside a J-beta primer mix, a sample-barcoded 5' primer served in a second PCR lasting roughly 6 to 12 cycles. TCRdb fed the 5' RACE reads into MiXCR, producing one record per CDR3 protein. The sample consists of roughly 680,000 distinct CDR3 sequences, 21% of them appearing once. Study-level results: Underestimates were what the diversity estimates from one million T cells were considered to be.

V is TRBV6-5 and J is TRBJ2-5; tentative D call: TRBD1 (5 bases). The sequenced material came from blood. The receptor was isolated from a man between 70 and 80 years old in good health. The CDR3 protein is CASSFLQELETQYF. The DNA of the CDR3 is TGTGCCAGCAGTTTCCTACAGGAGTTAGAGACCCAGTACTTC.